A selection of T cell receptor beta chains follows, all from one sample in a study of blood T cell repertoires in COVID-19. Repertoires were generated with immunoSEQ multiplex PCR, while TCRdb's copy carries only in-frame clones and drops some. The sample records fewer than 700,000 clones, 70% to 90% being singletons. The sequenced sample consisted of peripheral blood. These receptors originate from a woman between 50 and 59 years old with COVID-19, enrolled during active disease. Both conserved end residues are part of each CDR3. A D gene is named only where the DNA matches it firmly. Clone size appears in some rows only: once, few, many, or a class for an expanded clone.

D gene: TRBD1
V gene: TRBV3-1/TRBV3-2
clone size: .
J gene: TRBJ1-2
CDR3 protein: CASSRDRGHYGYTF
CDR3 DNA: TGTGCCAGCAGCCGGGACAGGGGGCACTATGGCTACACCTTC

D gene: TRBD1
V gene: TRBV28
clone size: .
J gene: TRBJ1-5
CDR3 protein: CASRTTGGGQPQHF
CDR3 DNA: TGTGCCAGCAGGACGACAGGGGGCGGTCAGCCCCAGCATTTT

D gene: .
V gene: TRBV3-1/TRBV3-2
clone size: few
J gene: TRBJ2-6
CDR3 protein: CASSPVYSGANVLTF
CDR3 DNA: TGTGCCAGCAGCCCGGTGTACTCTGGGGCCAACGTCCTGACTTTC

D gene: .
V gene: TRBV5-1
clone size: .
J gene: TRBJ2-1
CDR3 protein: CASSFDGGQTNEQFF
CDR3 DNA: TGCGCCAGCAGCTTCGACGGCGGACAGACCAATGAGCAGTTCTTC

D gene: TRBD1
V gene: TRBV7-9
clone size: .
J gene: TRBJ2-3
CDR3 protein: CASSPGQLDTQYF
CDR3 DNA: TGTGCCAGCAGCCCGGGACAGTTAGATACGCAGTATTTT

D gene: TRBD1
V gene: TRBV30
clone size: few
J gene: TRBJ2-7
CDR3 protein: CAWSAGTGDEQYF
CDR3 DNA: TGTGCCTGGAGTGCTGGGACAGGCGACGAGCAGTACTTC

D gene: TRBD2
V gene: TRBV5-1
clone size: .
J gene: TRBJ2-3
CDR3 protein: CASSLSHSGGTSTDTQYF
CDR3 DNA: TGCGCCAGCAGCTTATCCCATAGCGGGGGGACCAGCACAGATACGCAGTATTTT

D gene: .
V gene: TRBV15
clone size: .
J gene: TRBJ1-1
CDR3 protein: CATSSGQMNTEAFF
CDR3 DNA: TGTGCCACCAGCAGTGGACAGATGAACACTGAAGCTTTCTTT

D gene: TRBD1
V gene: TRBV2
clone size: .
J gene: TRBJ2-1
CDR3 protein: CASSLTGGTYNEQFF
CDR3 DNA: TGTGCCAGCAGCCTCACAGGGGGCACCTACAATGAGCAGTTCTTC

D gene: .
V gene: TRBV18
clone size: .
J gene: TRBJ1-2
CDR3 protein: CASSPNPTDYGYTF
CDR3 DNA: TGTGCCAGCTCACCAAATCCGACAGACTATGGCTACACCTTC

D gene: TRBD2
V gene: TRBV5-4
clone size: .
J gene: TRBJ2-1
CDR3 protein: CASSLAPSGGYNEQFF
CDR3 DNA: TGTGCCAGCAGCTTGGCTCCTAGCGGGGGGTACAATGAGCAGTTCTTC

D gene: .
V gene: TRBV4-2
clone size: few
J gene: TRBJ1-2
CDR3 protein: CASSQRGDDGYTF
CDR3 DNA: TGTGCCAGCAGCCAACGGGGAGATGATGGCTACACCTTC

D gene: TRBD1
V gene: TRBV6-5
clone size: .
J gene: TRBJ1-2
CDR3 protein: CASRSTGKIGGYTF
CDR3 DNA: TGTGCCAGCAGATCGACAGGGAAGATAGGGGGCTACACCTTC

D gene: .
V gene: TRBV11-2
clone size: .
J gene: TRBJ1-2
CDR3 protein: CASSFDSGHVYGYTF
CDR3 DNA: TGTGCCAGCAGCTTTGACTCTGGACACGTATATGGCTACACCTTC

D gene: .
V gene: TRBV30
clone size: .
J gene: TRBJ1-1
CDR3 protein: CAWKGGAYLNTEAFF
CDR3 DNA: TGTGCCTGGAAAGGGGGGGCATACTTAAACACTGAAGCTTTCTTT

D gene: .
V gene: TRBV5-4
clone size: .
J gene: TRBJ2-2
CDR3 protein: CASSRGSTGELFF
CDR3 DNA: TGTGCCAGCAGCCGAGGGAGCACCGGGGAGCTGTTTTTT

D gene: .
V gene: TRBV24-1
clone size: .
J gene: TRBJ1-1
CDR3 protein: CATRGGSPTEAFF
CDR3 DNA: TGTGCCACCAGAGGAGGGTCCCCCACTGAAGCTTTCTTT

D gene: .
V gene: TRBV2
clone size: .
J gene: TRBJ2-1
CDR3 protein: CASSDLVAMNEQFF
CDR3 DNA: TGTGCCAGCAGTGATCTGGTAGCTATGAATGAGCAGTTCTTC

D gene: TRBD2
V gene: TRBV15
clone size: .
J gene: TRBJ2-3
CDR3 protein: CATSIGAGGQDTQYF
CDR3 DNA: TGTGCCACCAGCATCGGAGCGGGGGGGCAAGATACGCAGTATTTT

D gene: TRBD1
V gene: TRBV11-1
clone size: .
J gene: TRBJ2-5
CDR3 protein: CASSPDRGEETQYF
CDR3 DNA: TGTGCCAGCAGCCCGGACAGGGGGGAAGAGACCCAGTACTTC

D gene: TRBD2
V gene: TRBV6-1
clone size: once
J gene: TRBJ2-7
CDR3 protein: CASSERFGTSGYEQYF
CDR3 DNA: TGTGCCAGCAGTGAGCGCTTCGGGACTAGTGGCTACGAGCAGTACTTC

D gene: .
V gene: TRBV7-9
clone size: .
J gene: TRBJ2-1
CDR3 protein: CASSLVLAGHEQFF
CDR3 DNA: TGTGCCAGCAGCTTAGTCTTGGCGGGGCATGAGCAGTTCTTC

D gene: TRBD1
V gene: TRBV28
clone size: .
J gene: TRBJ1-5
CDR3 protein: CASSPKGQGHQPQHF
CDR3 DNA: TGTGCCAGCAGCCCTAAAGGACAGGGTCATCAGCCCCAGCATTTT

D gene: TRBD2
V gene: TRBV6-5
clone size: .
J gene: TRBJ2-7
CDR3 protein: CASSFSGGNSYEQYF
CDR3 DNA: TGTGCCAGCAGCTTTAGCGGGGGTAACTCCTACGAGCAGTACTTC

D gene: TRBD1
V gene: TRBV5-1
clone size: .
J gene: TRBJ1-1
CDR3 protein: CASKQGMNTEAFF
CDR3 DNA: TGCGCCAGCAAACAGGGGATGAACACTGAAGCTTTCTTT

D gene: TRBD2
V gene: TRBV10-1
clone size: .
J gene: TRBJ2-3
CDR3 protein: CASSPGTSGGADTQYF
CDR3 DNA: TGCGCCAGCAGCCCCGGGACTAGCGGGGGGGCAGATACGCAGTATTTT

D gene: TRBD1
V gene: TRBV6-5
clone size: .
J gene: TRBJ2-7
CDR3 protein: CASSPTGLEQYF
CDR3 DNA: TGTGCCAGCAGTCCGACAGGGCTTGAGCAGTACTTC

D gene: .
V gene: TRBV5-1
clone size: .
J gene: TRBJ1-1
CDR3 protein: CASTWGGGTEAFF
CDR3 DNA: TGCGCCAGCACCTGGGGGGGTGGCACTGAAGCTTTCTTT

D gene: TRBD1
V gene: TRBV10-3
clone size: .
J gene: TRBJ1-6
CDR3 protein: CATALQGGSYNSPLHF
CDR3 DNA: TGTGCCACCGCCCTACAGGGGGGCTCCTATAATTCACCCCTCCACTTT

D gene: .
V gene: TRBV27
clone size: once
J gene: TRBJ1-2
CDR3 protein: CASSHRAENYGYTF
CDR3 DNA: TGTGCCAGCAGTCACAGGGCTGAGAACTATGGCTACACCTTC

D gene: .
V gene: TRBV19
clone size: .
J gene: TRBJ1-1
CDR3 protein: CASSRQRGDTEAFF
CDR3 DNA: TGTGCCAGTAGCCGACAGCGGGGGGACACTGAAGCTTTCTTT

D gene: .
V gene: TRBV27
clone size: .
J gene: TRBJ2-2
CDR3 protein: CASSLRNTGELFF
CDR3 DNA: TGTGCCAGCAGTTTACGGAACACCGGGGAGCTGTTTTTT

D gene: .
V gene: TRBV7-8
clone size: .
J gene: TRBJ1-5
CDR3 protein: CASSLGQGANQPQHF
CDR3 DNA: TGTGCCAGCAGCTTAGGCCAGGGTGCGAATCAGCCCCAGCATTTT

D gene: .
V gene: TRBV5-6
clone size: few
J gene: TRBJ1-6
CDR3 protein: CASNRQPDSPLHF
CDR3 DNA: TGTGCCAGCAACCGACAGCCTGATTCACCCCTCCACTTT

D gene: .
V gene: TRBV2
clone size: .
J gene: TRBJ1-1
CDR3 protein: CATGGTVNTEAFF
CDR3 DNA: TGTGCCACCGGGGGGACCGTGAACACTGAAGCTTTCTTT